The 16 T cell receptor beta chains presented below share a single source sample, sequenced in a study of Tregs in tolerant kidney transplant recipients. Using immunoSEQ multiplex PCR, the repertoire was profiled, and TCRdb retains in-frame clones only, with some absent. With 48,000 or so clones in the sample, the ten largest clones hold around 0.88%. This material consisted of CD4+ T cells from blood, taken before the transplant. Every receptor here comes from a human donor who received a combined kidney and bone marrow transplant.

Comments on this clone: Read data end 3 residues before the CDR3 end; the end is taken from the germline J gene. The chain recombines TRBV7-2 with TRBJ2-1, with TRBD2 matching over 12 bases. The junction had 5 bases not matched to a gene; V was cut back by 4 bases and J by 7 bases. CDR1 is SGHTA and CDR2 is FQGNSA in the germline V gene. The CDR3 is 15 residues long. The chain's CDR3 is CASSSRTSGINEQFF. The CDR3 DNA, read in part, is TGTGCCAGCAGCTCCCGGACTAGCGGGATAAATGAG.

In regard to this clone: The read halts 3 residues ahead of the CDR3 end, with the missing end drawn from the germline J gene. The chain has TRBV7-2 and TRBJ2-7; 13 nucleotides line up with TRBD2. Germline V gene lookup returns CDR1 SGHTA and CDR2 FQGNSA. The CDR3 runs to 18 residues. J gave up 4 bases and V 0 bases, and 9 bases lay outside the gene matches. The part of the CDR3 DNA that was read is TGTGCCAGCAGCTTAGCCCGGACTAGCGGGAGTTATTCTTACGAG. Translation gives CASSLARTSGSYSYE. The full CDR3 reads CASSLARTSGSYSYEQYF.

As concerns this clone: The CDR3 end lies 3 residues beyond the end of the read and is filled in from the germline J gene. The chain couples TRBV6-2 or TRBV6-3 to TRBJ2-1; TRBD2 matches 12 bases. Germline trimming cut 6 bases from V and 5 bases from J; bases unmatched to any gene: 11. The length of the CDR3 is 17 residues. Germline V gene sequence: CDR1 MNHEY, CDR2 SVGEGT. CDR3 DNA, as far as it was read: TGTGCCAGCAGCCCCGGTCGACTAGCGGGAGTAGACAATGAG. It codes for CASSPGRLAGVDNE. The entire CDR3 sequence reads CASSPGRLAGVDNEQFF.

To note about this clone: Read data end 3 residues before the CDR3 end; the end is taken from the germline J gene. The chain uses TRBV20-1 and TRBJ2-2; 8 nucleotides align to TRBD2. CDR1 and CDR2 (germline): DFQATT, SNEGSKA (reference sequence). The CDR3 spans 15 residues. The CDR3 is CRAGERSGSGGELFF. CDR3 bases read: TGCAGAGCGGGGGAGCGGAGCGGGAGTGGCGGGGAG.

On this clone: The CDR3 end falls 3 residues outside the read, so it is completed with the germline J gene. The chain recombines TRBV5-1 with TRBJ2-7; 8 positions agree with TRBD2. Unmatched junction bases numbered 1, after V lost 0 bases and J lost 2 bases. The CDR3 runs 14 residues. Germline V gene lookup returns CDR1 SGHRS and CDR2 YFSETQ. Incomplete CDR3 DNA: TGCGCCAGCAGCTTGGAACTAGCGGCCTACGAG. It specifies CASSLELAAYE. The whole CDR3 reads CASSLELAAYEQYF.

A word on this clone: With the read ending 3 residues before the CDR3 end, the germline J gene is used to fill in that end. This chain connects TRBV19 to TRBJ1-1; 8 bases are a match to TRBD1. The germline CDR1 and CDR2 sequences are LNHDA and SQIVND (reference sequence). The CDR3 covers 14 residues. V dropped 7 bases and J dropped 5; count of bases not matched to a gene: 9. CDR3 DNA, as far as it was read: TGTGCCAGTAAATTGGGACAGGTGACAACTGAA. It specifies CASKLGQVTTE. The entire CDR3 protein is CASKLGQVTTEAFF.

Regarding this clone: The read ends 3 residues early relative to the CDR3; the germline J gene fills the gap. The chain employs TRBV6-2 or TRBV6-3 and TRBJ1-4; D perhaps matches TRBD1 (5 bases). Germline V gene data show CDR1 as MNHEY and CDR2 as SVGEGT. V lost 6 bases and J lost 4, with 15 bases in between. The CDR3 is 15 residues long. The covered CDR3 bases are TGTGCCAGCAGCCCTTCTCGGACATTTAATGAAAAA. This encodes CASSPSRTFNEK. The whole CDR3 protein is CASSPSRTFNEKLFF.

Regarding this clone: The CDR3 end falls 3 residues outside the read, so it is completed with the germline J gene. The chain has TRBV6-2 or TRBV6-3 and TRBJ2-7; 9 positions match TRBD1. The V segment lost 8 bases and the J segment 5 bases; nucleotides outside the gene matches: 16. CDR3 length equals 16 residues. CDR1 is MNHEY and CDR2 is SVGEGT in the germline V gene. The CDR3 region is CASGPQGAFGLHEQYF. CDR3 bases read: TGTGCCAGCGGCCCACAGGGGGCATTCGGCCTTCACGAG.

The part of the CDR3 DNA that was read is TGTGCCAGCAGCTTAGGTAGTAGTCCAGCGAGGGATACG. Translating it yields CASSLGSSPARDT. The whole CDR3 protein reads CASSLGSSPARDTQYF. The chain links TRBV13 to TRBJ2-3; the D is unclear. The read ends 3 residues shy of where the CDR3 ends; the end is completed using the germline J gene. V lost 0 bases and J 6 bases, leaving 16 bases between the germline ends. The CDR3 covers 16 residues. Germline V lookup: CDR1 PRHDT, CDR2 FYEKMQ (reference sequence).

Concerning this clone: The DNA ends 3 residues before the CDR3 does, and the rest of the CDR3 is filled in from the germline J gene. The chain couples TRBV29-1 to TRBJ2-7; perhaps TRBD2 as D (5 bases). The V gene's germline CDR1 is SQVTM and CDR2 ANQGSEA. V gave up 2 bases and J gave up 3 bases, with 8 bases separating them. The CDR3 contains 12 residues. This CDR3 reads CSVESSGYEQYF. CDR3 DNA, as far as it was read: TGCAGCGTTGAATCCAGCGGCTACGAG.

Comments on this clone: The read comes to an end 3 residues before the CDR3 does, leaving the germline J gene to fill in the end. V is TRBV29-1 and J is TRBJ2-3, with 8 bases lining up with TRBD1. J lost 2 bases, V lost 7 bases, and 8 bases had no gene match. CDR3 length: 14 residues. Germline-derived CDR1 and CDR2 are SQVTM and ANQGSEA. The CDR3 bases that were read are TGCAGCGCGGCCAGACAGGGGAACACAGATACG. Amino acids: CSAARQGNTDT. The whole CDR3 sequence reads CSAARQGNTDTQYF.

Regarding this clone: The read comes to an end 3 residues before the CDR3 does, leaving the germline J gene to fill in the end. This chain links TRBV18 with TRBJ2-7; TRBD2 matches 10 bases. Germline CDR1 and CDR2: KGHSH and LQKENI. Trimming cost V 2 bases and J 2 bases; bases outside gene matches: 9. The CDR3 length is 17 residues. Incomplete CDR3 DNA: TGTGCCAGCTCACCATGGCTAGCGGGAGAAGCTGCCTACGAG. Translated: CASSPWLAGEAAYE. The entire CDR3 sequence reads CASSPWLAGEAAYEQYF.

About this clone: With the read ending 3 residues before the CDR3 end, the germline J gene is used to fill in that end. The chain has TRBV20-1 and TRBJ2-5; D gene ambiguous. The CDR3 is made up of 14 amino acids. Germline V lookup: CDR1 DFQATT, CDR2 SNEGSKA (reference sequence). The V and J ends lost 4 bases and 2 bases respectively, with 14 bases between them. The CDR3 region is CSAKPSVAQETQYF. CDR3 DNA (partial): TGCAGTGCTAAGCCATCGGTAGCTCAAGAGACC.

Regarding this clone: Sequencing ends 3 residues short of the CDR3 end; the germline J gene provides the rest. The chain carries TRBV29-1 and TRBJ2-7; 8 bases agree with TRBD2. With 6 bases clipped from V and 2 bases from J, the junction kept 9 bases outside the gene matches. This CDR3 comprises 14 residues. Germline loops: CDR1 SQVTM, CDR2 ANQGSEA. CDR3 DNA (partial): TGCAGCGTGAGGGGTAGCGGGACTACCTACGAG. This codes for CSVRGSGTTYE. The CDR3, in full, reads CSVRGSGTTYEQYF.

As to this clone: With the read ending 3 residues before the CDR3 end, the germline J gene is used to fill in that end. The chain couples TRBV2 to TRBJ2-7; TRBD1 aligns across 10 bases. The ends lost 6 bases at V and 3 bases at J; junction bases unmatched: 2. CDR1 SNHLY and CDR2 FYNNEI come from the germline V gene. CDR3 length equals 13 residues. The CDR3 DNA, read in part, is TGTGCCAGCAGCGGACAGGGGGACTACGAG. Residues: CASSGQGDYE. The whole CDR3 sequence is CASSGQGDYEQYF.

The covered CDR3 bases are TGTGCCAGCAGCCCCCCCGGGGTGAAAGATACG. This translates into CASSPPGVKDT. The entire CDR3 protein is CASSPPGVKDTQYF. V gene TRBV7-2 combines with J gene TRBJ2-3; maybe TRBD2 (5 bases). Sequencing ends 3 residues short of the CDR3 end; the germline J gene provides the rest. The V and J ends lost 5 bases and 5 bases respectively, with 14 bases between them. Germline V lookup: CDR1 SGHTA, CDR2 FQGNSA. The CDR3 consists of 14 residues.